Below are 26 T cell receptor beta chains sequenced from a single sample in a study of T-cell memory formation after mild COVID-19. TCRdb independently ran MiXCR on the 5' RACE reads; one entry per CDR3 protein. In the table there are 80,000 to 130,000 distinct CDR3 sequences, 11% of which are singletons. Sequences were obtained from PBMCs or a T cell subset sorted from them (not recorded which). The source is a young man who had mild COVID-19 (a few samples of this study predate the infection). Cell type and time point are not known.

The rearrangement joins TRBV7-9 to TRBJ2-7; 8 bases are a match to TRBD1. This CDR3 region has 14 residues. Germline loops: CDR1 SEHNR, CDR2 FQNEAQ (reference sequence). J lost 1 base, V lost 3 bases, and 2 bases had no gene match. The chain's CDR3 is CASSLDRDSYEQYF. The DNA of the CDR3 is TGTGCCAGCAGCTTGGACAGGGATTCCTACGAGCAGTACTTC.

This clonotype was counted ten times or more. V gene TRBV4-1 combines with J gene TRBJ1-2, with TRBD1 matching over 7 bases. The trim removed 6 bases at V and 7 bases at J, leaving 8 bases unmatched. In germline, CDR1 is MGHRA, CDR2 YSYEKL. CDR3 size: 13 residues. CDR3 region: CASSSQGWRGYTF. The DNA of the CDR3 is TGCGCCAGCAGTTCACAGGGGTGGCGTGGCTACACCTTC.

This clonotype showed up just a few times. The genes are TRBV10-3 and TRBJ1-2; D unclear. Germline CDR1 ENHRY, CDR2 SYGVKD. CDR3 length: 15 amino acids. V was cut by 7 bases and J by 5 bases, with 20 bases left in between. The CDR3 bases are TGTGCCATCACACCTTGGGCGGGTTTTGGGTATGGCTACACCTTC. It specifies CAITPWAGFGYGYTF.

A few counts support this clonotype. V is TRBV6-4 and J is TRBJ1-5; 10 bases are a match to TRBD1. The CDR3 consists of 14 residues. The junction had 6 bases not matched to a gene; V was cut back by 6 bases and J by 7 bases. Per the germline V gene, CDR1 is MRHNA and CDR2 is SNTAGT. CDR3 amino acids: CASSPTGGGQPQHF. The CDR3 DNA sequence: TGTGCCAGCAGCCCGACAGGGGGCGGCCAGCCCCAGCATTTT.

Many counts were recorded for this clonotype. One end of the junction is discordant with germline, which a read error may explain. The chain combines TRBV3-1 with TRBJ1-5; 11 nucleotides line up with TRBD1. This CDR3 is built from 14 residues. Per the germline V gene, CDR1 is LGHDT and CDR2 is YNNKEL (reference sequence). Here the CDR3 DNA reads TGTGCCAGCAGCCGGACAGGGGGCAACCAGCCCCAGCATTTT. It yields the protein CASSRTGGNQPQHF.

This clonotype was seen more than once but under ten times. The chain couples TRBV25-1 to TRBJ1-5; TRBD1 matches at 9 bases. Per the germline V gene, CDR1 is MGHDK and CDR2 is SYGVNS. There are 15 residues in the CDR3. V dropped 3 bases and J dropped 4; count of bases not matched to a gene: 4. Here the CDR3 reads CASSDGQGWNQPQHF. Here the CDR3 DNA reads TGTGCCAGCAGTGACGGACAGGGGTGGAATCAGCCCCAGCATTTT.

This clonotype showed up just a few times. The V and J genes are TRBV19 and TRBJ2-3, with D perhaps TRBD1 (6 bases). This CDR3 has 12 amino acids. CDR1 and CDR2 (germline): LNHDA, SQIVND (reference sequence). Trimming stripped 4 bases from V and 12 bases from J, with 14 bases between. The CDR3 loop is CASSTWDTLQYF. The CDR3 coding sequence is TGTGCCAGTAGTACGTGGGACACCCTCCAGTATTTT.

This clonotype has more than one count but fewer than ten. J is TRBJ2-1 and V is TRBV7-3; 10 bases line up with TRBD2. In germline, CDR1 is SGHTA, CDR2 FQGTGA. The V segment lost 4 bases and the J segment 7 bases; nucleotides outside the gene matches: 4. The CDR3 has 14 amino acids. The DNA for the CDR3 is TGTGCCAGCAGCTCACCGGGACTAGCGAATGAGCAGTTCTTC. This translates into CASSSPGLANEQFF.

This clonotype was seen a few times. This chain links TRBV7-2 with TRBJ2-7, with D uncertain. Per germline, CDR1 SGHTA and CDR2 FQGNSA. The ends were cut back, 6 bases at V and 0 bases at J, with 12 bases in the middle. The CDR3 is 14 amino acids. CDR3 bases: TGTGCCAGCAGTGACACCCCGGGCTCCTACGAGCAGTACTTC. This encodes CASSDTPGSYEQYF.

This chain uses TRBV5-6 with TRBJ2-2; D ambiguous. The germline CDR1 and CDR2 sequences are SGHDT and YYEEEE. The CDR3 runs to 12 residues. V shed 0 bases and J shed 7 bases, with 4 bases lying between them. CDR3 in DNA: TGTGCCAGCAGCTTGGTGGTCGGGGAGCTGTTTTTT. Translated: CASSLVVGELFF.

This clonotype was observed a few times. The rearrangement links TRBV27 to TRBJ2-7; D perhaps matches TRBD1 (6 bases). Germline assignment: CDR1 MNHEY and CDR2 SMNVEV (reference sequence). Between the trimmed V and J ends, which lost 0 bases and 4 bases, there was a span of 10 bases. The CDR3 runs to 14 residues. The chain's CDR3 is CASSLSDRTYEQYF. DNA of the CDR3: TGTGCCAGCAGTTTATCGGACAGAACATACGAGCAGTACTTC.

This clonotype was counted a few times. The genes are TRBV27 and TRBJ1-1; weak D call: TRBD1 (6 bases). The CDR3 covers 14 residues. CDR1 is MNHEY, CDR2 SMNVEV, per germline (reference sequence). V gave up 3 bases and J gave up 0 bases, with 8 bases separating them. The CDR3 bases are TGTGCCAGCAGTTTCGGGGGGCTGAACACTGAAGCTTTCTTT. This encodes CASSFGGLNTEAFF.

This clonotype came up many times. V usage is TRBV7-9 and J usage is TRBJ2-4; no reliable D call. V lost 5 bases, J lost 0 bases, and 17 bases lay in between. CDR3 length equals 17 residues. Per the germline V gene, CDR1 is SEHNR and CDR2 is FQNEAQ (reference sequence). The CDR3, as DNA: TGTGCCAGCAGCGCCTCCGAAGTCACTCTAGCCAAAAACATTCAGTACTTC. Translating it yields CASSASEVTLAKNIQYF.

The chain combines TRBV9 with TRBJ1-2; 7 bases are a match to TRBD1. Trimming at V came to 4 bases and at J to 8 bases, leaving 5 bases not matched to a gene. This CDR3 has 12 residues. The germline gives CDR1 SGDLS, CDR2 YYNGEE. The CDR3 sequence: CASSFEGGGYTF. CDR3 coding DNA: TGTGCCAGCAGCTTCGAAGGGGGCGGCTACACCTTC.

The J gene is TRBJ1-2, the V gene TRBV27; D might be TRBD1 (6 bases). Trimming removed 10 bases from V and 6 bases from J, with 24 bases in between. Germline loops: CDR1 MNHEY, CDR2 SMNVEV (reference sequence). The CDR3 is 15 amino acids. CDR3 in amino acids: CATMRVGGHADGYTF. CDR3 in DNA: TGTGCCACTATGAGGGTCGGGGGGCATGCGGATGGCTACACCTTC.

The chain has TRBV20-1 and TRBJ2-4, with D perhaps matching TRBD2 (5 bases). The germline V gene has CDR1 DFQATT and CDR2 SNEGSKA (reference sequence). The germline V and J ends were trimmed by 4 bases and 9 bases, with 16 bases remaining between them. CDR3 length: 13 amino acids. This CDR3 reads CSATLRGMGIQYF. In nucleotides, the CDR3 is TGCAGTGCTACTCTTAGAGGGATGGGCATTCAGTACTTC.

The rearrangement links TRBV7-9 to TRBJ1-6; TRBD1 matches at 10 bases. In germline, CDR1 is SEHNR, CDR2 FQNEAQ (reference sequence). The CDR3 totals 14 residues. Trimming removed 4 bases from V and 13 bases from J; junction bases left unmatched: 7. The CDR3 DNA reads as TGTGCCAGCAGCTCCGGGACAGGGGAGGATCCCCTCCACTTT. It yields the protein CASSSGTGEDPLHF.

The chain links TRBV7-3 to TRBJ2-1; TRBD1 agrees at 9 bases. Losses at the gene ends were 6 bases for V and 3 bases for J; bases not matched to a gene: 15. The CDR3 consists of 18 residues. Germline-derived CDR1 and CDR2 are SGHTA and FQGTGA. The CDR3 DNA reads TGTGCCAGCAGTGGAGGATTTGTGGACAGGGGCGGCTACAATGAGCAGTTCTTC. It translates to CASSGGFVDRGGYNEQFF.

The gene calls are TRBV7-2 and TRBJ1-2; possible D gene TRBD1, 6 bases. Trimming took 5 bases from V and 5 from J, leaving 24 bases between them. The CDR3 totals 17 residues. Germline V gives CDR1 SGHTA, CDR2 FQGNSA. CDR3 sequence: CASSHLSTIRGGYGYTF. DNA of the CDR3: TGTGCCAGCAGCCATCTTAGCACTATCAGGGGAGGTTATGGCTACACCTTC. The whole variable domain, remainder taken from reference TRBV7-2 and TRBJ1-2, is GAGVSQSPSNKVTEKGKDVELRCDPISGHTALYWYRQSLGQGLEFLIYFQGNSAPDKSGLPSDRFSAERTGGSVSTLTIQRTQQEDSAVYLCASSHLSTIRGGYGYTFGSGTRLTVV.

This clonotype was observed a few times. CDR3 coding DNA: TGTGCCAGCAGCTTGAGGACAGGGCCCTGGGAGCAGTACGTC. It translates to CASSLRTGPWEQYV. The rearrangement links TRBV5-5 to TRBJ2-7, with TRBD1 identical over 8 bases. The V segment lost 1 base and the J segment 7 bases; nucleotides outside the gene matches: 7. Looked up from germline, CDR1 is SGHKS and CDR2 is YYEKEE (reference sequence). The CDR3 is made up of 14 amino acids.

In its sample, this clonotype was seen many times. The chain joins TRBV6-5 to TRBJ1-5; D uncertain. V was clipped by 6 bases and J by 2 bases, with 8 bases between them. Per the germline V gene, CDR1 is MNHEY and CDR2 is SVGAGI. The CDR3 is made up of 13 amino acids. The CDR3 nucleotides read TGTGCCAGCAGCCACTGGGGCAATCAGCCCCAGCATTTT. This gives the protein CASSHWGNQPQHF.

This clonotype was detected a few times. V and J are TRBV5-1 and TRBJ1-5, with 10 bases matching TRBD1. V was pared by 4 bases and J by 2 bases, with 3 bases of the junction left unmatched. Germline CDR1 SGHRS, CDR2 YFSETQ. The CDR3 has 15 amino acids. In DNA, the CDR3 is TGCGCCAGCAGCGTCGGGACAGGGGGCAATCAGCCCCAGCATTTT. Translated: CASSVGTGGNQPQHF.

The chain uses TRBV14 and TRBJ1-1, with D uncertain. The CDR3 runs to 13 residues. Trimming took off 1 base at V and 7 bases at J, with 10 bases between the two ends. Germline loops: CDR1 SGHDN, CDR2 FVKESK. In DNA form, the CDR3 reads TGTGCCAGCAGCCAAGTAATGGTCCGTGAAGCTTTCTTT. Translating it yields CASSQVMVREAFF.

This clonotype was seen a few times. The chain is built from TRBV18 and TRBJ2-4; 13 nucleotides line up with TRBD2. Losses at the gene ends were 0 bases for V and 9 bases for J; bases not matched to a gene: 8. Germline lookup yields CDR1 KGHSH and CDR2 LQKENI. The CDR3 totals 17 residues. The CDR3 DNA sequence: TGTGCCAGCTCACCACCGGAACTAGCGGGGGGGGGTGGCATTCAGTACTTC. Translated: CASSPPELAGGGGIQYF.

The V gene is TRBV7-2, the J gene TRBJ2-3; perhaps D is TRBD1 or TRBD2 (5 bases each). CDR3 length: 14 amino acids. V lost 8 bases, J lost 0 bases, and 12 bases lay in between. Germline V gene sequence: CDR1 SGHTA, CDR2 FQGNSA. The CDR3 nucleotides read TGTGCCAGCCTCCAGGGAGCTAGCACAGATACGCAGTATTTT. It encodes CASLQGASTDTQYF. The variable domain in full, completed from reference TRBV7-2 and TRBJ2-3, reads GAGVSQSPSNKVTEKGKDVELRCDPISGHTALYWYRQSLGQGLEFLIYFQGNSAPDKSGLPSDRFSAERTGGSVSTLTIQRTQQEDSAVYLCASLQGASTDTQYFGPGTRLTVL.

In its sample, this clonotype was seen a few times. V usage is TRBV4-2 and J usage is TRBJ2-5; TRBD2 matches at 9 bases. The CDR3 totals 15 residues. V was pared by 5 bases and J by 6 bases, with 10 bases of the junction left unmatched. The germline V gene encodes CDR1 LGHNA and CDR2 YNFKEQ. The CDR3 DNA sequence: TGTGCCAGCAGCACCCAGCGGGGGGCTGGAAAGACCCAGTACTTC. It encodes CASSTQRGAGKTQYF.